The T cell receptor (beta chain) under discussion was sequenced for a study of cytomegalovirus exposure and HLA in healthy donors. The study's findings and limits: The authors later found HLA-associated TCR beta chains more clonally expanded than equally common others. One cluster of highly shared sequence variants probably arose as a sequencing artifact.

In the PCR, 60 Vbeta and 13 Jbeta primers were used. TCRdb keeps only in-frame clones here, not all; method: immunoSEQ multiplex PCR. The table shows about 120,000 clones, with roughly 82% occurring only once. Deletions cut 9 bases from V and 2 bases from J, with 13 bases between. The CDR3 runs to 13 residues. Germline-derived CDR1 and CDR2 are SNHLY and FYNNEI. Unrecorded immune exposure was likely among donors, who were nominally healthy when sampled. The records omit this donor's CMV serostatus. This clone has only a few counts. Its antigen remains unknown. The chain couples TRBV2 to TRBJ1-2; D remains unclear. The sequenced material came from PBMCs. This sequence was found in a human donor in good health. DNA for the CDR3: TGTGCCAGGGCCGATGAACCGAACTATGGCTACACCTTC. Amino acid sequence: CARADEPNYGYTF.